This T cell receptor (beta chain) came from a study of early T cells in non-severe SARS-CoV-2 infection. TCRdb re-called the 5' RACE reads through MiXCR, storing one row per CDR3 protein. The table lists under 85,000 distinct CDR3 sequences, about 13% of them singletons, with about 1.1% in the top ten. CDR3 length: 17 residues. The V end was cut by 0 bases, the J end by 1 base, with 12 bases between. Germline V gene lookup returns CDR1 SEHNR and CDR2 FQNEAQ (reference sequence). The sample holds many counts of this clonotype. The rearrangement joins TRBV7-9 to TRBJ1-4; D uncertain. The sample taken for sequencing was whole blood. The receptor was isolated from an adult who was a healthcare worker with PCR-confirmed SARS-CoV-2 infection or an uninfected control (not recorded which). The CDR3 region is CASSLALSSGTNEKLFF. CDR3 sequence (DNA): TGTGCCAGCAGCTTAGCGCTATCCTCGGGAACTAATGAAAAACTGTTTTTT.